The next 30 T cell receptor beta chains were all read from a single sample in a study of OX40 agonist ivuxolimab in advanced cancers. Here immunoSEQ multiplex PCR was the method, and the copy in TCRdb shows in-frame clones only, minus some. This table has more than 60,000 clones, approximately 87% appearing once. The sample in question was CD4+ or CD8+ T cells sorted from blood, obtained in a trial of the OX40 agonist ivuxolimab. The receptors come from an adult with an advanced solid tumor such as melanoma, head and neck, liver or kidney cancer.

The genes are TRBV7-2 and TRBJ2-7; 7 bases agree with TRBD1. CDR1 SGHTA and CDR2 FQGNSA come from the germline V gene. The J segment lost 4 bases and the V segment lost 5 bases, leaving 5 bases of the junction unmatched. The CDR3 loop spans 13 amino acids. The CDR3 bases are TGTGCCAGCAGCCCGCGACAGGGTTACGAGCAGTACTTC. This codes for CASSPRQGYEQYF.

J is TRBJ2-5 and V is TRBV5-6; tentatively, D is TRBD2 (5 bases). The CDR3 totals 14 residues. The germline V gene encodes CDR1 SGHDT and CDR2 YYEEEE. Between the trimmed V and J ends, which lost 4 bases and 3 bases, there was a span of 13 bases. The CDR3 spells CASSRYGEKETQYF. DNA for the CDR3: TGTGCCAGCAGCCGTTATGGGGAGAAAGAGACCCAGTACTTC.

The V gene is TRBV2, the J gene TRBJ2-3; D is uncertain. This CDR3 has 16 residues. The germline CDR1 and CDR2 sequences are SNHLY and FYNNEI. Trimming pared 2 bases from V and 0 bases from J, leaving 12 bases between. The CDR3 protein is CASSETTTFSTDTQYF. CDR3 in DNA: TGTGCCAGCAGTGAAACCACAACTTTTAGCACAGATACGCAGTATTTT.

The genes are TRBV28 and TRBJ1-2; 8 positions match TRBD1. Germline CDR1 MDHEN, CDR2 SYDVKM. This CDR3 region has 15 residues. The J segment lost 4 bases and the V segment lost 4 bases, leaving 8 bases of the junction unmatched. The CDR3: CASSSDRGGFYGYTF. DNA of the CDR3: TGTGCCAGCAGTTCCGACAGGGGAGGATTCTATGGCTACACCTTC.

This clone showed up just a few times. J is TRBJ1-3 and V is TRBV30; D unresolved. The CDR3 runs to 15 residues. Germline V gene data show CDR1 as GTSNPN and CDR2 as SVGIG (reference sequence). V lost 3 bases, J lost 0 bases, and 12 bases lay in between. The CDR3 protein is CAWRRAQSSGNTIYF. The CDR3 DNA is TGTGCCTGGAGAAGGGCCCAAAGCTCTGGAAACACCATATATTTT.

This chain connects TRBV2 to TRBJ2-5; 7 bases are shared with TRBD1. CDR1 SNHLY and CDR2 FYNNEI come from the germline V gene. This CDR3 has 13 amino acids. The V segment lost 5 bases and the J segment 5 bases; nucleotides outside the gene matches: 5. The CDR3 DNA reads TGTGCCAGCAGTAAAGGGGGCTATGAGACCCAGTACTTC. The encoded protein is CASSKGGYETQYF.

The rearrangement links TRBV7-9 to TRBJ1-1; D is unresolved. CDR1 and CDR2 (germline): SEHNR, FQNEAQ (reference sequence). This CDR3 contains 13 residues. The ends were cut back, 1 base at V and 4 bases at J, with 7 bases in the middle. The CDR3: CASSLDETTEAFF. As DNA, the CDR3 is TGTGCCAGCAGCTTAGACGAGACCACTGAAGCTTTCTTT.

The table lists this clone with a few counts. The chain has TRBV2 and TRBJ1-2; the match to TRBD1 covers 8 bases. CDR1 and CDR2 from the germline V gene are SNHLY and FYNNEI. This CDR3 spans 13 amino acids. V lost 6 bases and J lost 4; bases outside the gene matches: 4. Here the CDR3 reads CASRSGTGYGYTF. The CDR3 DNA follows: TGTGCCAGCAGGAGCGGGACAGGCTATGGCTACACCTTC.

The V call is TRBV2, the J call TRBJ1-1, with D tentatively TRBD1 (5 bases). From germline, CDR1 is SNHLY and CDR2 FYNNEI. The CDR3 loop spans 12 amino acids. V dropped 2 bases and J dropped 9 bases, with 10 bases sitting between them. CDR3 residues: CASSESGGKAFF. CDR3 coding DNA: TGTGCCAGCAGTGAAAGCGGGGGGAAAGCTTTCTTT.

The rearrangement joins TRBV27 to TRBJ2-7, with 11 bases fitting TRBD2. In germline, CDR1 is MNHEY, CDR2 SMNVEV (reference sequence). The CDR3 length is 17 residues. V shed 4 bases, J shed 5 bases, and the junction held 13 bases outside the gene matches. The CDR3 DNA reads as TGTGCCAGCAGTTCCCCCCGGGTAGCGGGAGGGAGCCACGAGCAGTACTTC. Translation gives CASSSPRVAGGSHEQYF.

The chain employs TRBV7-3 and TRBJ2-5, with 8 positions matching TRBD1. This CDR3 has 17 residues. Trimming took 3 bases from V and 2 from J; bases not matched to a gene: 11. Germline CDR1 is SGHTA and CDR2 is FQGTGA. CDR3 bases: TGTGCCAGCAGCTTGGGGCCAATCGGGACAGGTCAAGAGACCCAGTACTTC. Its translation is CASSLGPIGTGQETQYF.

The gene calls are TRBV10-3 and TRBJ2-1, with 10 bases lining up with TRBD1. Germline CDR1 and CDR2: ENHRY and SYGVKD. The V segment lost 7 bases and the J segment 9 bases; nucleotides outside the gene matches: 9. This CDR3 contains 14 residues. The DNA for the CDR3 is TGTGCCATCACCTCGGGACAGGGGAGGAGTGAGCAGTTCTTC. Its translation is CAITSGQGRSEQFF.

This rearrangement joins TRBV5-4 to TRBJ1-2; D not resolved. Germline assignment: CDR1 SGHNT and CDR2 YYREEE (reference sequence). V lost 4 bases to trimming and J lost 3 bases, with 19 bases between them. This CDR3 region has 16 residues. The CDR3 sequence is CASSRRGVQADYGYTF. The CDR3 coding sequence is TGTGCCAGCAGCCGCCGGGGTGTGCAGGCAGACTATGGCTACACCTTC.

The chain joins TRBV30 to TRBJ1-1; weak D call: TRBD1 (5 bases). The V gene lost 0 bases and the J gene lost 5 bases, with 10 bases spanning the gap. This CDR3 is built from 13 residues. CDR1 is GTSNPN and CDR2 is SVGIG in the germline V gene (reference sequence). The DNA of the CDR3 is TGTGCCTGGAGTGTATTGGGGGTTACTGAAGCTTTCTTT. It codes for CAWSVLGVTEAFF.

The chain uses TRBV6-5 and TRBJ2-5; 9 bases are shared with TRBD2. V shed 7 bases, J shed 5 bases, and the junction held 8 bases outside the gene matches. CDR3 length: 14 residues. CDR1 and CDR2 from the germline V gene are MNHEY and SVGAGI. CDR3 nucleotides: TGTGCCAGCATGAGCGGGGGGCGACGGGAGACCCAGTACTTC. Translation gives CASMSGGRRETQYF.

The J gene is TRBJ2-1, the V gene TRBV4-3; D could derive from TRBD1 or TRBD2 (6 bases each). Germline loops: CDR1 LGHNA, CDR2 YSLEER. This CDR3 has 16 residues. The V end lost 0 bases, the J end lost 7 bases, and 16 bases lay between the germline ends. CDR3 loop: CASSQDLAKGGNEQFF. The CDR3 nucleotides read TGCGCCAGCAGCCAAGACTTGGCTAAGGGGGGAAATGAGCAGTTCTTC.

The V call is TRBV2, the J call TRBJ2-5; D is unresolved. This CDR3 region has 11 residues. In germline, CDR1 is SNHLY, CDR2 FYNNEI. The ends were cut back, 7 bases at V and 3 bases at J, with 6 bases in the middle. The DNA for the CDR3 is TGTGCCAGCACAACAGAAGAGACCCAGTACTTC. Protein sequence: CASTTEETQYF.

CDR3 in DNA: TGTGCCAGCAGCGTAGGACAAGGGGTGGGTTCACCCCTCCACTTT. The encoded protein is CASSVGQGVGSPLHF. V gene TRBV9 combines with J gene TRBJ1-6; the D gene is possibly TRBD1 (5 bases). The CDR3 loop spans 15 amino acids. V shed 0 bases and J shed 9 bases, with 13 bases lying between them. CDR1 SGDLS and CDR2 YYNGEE come from the germline V gene.

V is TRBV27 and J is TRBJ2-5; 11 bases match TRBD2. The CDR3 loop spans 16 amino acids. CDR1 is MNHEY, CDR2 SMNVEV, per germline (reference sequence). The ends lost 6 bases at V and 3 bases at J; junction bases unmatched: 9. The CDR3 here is CASRTIAGGPEETQYF. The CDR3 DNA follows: TGTGCCAGCAGGACCATAGCGGGGGGGCCTGAAGAGACCCAGTACTTC.

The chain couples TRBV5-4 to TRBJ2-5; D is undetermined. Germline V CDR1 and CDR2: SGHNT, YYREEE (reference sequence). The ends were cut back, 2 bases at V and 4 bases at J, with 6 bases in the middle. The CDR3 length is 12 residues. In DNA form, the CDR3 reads TGTGCCAGCAGCTTTGGGCTAGAGACCCAGTACTTC. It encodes CASSFGLETQYF.

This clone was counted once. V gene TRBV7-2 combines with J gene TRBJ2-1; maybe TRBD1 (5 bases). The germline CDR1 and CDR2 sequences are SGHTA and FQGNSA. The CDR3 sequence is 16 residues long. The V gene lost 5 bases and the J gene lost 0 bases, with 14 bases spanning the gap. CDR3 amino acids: CASSLSQGSSYNEQFF. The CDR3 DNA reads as TGTGCCAGCAGCCTATCTCAGGGCAGCTCCTACAATGAGCAGTTCTTC.

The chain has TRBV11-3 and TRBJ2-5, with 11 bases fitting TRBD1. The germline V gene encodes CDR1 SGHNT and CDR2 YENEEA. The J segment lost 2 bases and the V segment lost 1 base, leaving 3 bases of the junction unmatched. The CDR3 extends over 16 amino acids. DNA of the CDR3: TGTGCCAGCAGCTTAGGGGACAGGGGGAGTCAAGAGACCCAGTACTTC. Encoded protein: CASSLGDRGSQETQYF. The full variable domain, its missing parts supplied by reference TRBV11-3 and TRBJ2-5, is EAGVVQSPRYKIIEKKQPVAFWCNPISGHNTLYWYLQNLGQGPELLIRYENEEAVDDSQLPKDRFSAERLKGVDSTLKIQPAELGDSAVYLCASSLGDRGSQETQYFGPGTRLLVL.

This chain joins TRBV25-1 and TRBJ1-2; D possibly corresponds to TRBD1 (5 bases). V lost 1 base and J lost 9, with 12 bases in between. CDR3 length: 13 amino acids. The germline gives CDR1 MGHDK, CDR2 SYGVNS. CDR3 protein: CASSESAGSRYTF. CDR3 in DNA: TGTGCCAGCAGTGAATCGGCAGGGTCACGCTACACCTTC.

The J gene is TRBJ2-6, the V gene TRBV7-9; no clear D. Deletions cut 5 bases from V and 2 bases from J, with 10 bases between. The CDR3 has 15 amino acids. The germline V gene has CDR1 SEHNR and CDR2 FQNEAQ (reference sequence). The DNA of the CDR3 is TGTGCCAGCAGCCTTCGGGTGGCTGGGGCCAACGTCCTGACTTTC. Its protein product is CASSLRVAGANVLTF.

CDR3: CASSLRMGSTDTQYF. The DNA for the CDR3 is TGTGCCAGCAGCTTAAGGATGGGTAGCACAGATACGCAGTATTTT. The rearrangement uses TRBV7-6 and TRBJ2-3; D is undetermined. Germline assignment: CDR1 SGHVS and CDR2 FNYEAQ. The CDR3 consists of 15 residues. V was shortened by 2 bases and J by 0 bases, with 9 bases between the two germline ends.

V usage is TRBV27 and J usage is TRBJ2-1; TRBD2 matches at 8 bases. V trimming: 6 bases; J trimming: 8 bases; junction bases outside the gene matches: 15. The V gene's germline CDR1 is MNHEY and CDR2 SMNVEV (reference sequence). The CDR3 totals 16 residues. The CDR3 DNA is TGTGCCAGCAGCCACCGGACTAGCTTGGGGATGGATGAGCAGTTCTTC. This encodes CASSHRTSLGMDEQFF.

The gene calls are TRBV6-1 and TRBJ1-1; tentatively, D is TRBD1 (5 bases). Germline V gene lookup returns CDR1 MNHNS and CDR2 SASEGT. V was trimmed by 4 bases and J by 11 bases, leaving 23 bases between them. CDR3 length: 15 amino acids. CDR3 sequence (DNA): TGTGCCAGCAGTGGTCTTCCGGGAGGGGCGATTCGGGCTTTCTTT. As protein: CASSGLPGGAIRAFF.

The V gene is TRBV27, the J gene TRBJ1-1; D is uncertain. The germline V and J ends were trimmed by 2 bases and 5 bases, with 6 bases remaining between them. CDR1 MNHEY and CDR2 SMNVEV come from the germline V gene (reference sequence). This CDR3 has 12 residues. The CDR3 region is CASSLRGTEAFF. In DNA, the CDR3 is TGTGCCAGCAGTTTACGGGGAACTGAAGCTTTCTTT.

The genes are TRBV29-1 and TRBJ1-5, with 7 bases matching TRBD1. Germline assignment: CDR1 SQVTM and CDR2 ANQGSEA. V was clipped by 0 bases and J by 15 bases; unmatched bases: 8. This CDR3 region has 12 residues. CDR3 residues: CSVEEEKGGRHF. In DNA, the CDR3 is TGCAGCGTTGAAGAGGAAAAAGGGGGCCGGCATTTT.

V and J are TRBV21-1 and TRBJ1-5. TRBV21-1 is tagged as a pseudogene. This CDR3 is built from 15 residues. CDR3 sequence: CASSNWYSANQPQHF. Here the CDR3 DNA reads TGTGCCAGCAGCAACTGGTACAGCGCCAATCAGCCCCAGCATTTT.